Many counts were recorded for the clone carrying this T cell receptor beta chain. These data belong to a study of spatial heterogeneity in lung cancer. The CDR3 extends over 12 amino acids. Looked up from germline, CDR1 is SNHLY and CDR2 is FYNNEI. V was trimmed by 8 bases and J by 6 bases, leaving 10 bases between them. Every molecule of TCR cDNA had its own unique molecular identifier. TCRdb reprocessed the 5' RACE reads via MiXCR and lists one record per CDR3 protein. The repertoire includes some 20,000 distinct CDR3 sequences, about 3.5% of them detected once, and 25% to 35% sits in the top ten. Noted time point: sample taken at primary tumor resection. From tumor, nontumor lung or frozen PBMC, whole RNA was taken unsorted for sequencing. The donors were 72 patients with non-small cell lung cancer that was early-stage and untreated.

The sequence came from a female donor with early-stage non-small cell lung cancer. The sample was PBMCs, taken at surgery. The chain combines TRBV2 with TRBJ2-2; the D is unclear. This chain's CDR3 is CASVDEAGELFF. The CDR3 nucleotides read TGTGCCAGCGTCGATGAGGCCGGGGAGCTGTTTTTT.